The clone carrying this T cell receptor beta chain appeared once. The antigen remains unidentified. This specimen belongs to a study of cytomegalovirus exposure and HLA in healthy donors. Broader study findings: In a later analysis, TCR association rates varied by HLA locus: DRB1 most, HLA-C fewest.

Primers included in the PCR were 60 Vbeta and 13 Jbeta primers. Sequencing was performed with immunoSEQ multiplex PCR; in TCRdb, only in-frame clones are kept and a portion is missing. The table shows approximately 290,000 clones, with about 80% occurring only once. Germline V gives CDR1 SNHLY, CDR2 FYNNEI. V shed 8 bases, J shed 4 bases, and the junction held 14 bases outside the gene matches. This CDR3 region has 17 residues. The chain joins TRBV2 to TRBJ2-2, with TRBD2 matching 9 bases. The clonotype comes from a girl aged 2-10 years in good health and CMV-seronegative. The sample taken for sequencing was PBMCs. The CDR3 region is CASLFGSGSGGTGELFF. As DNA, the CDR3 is TGTGCCAGCCTCTTTGGTAGCGGGAGTGGGGGCACCGGGGAGCTGTTTTTT. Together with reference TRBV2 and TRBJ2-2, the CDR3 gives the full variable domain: EPEVTQTPSHQVTQMGQEVILRCVPISNHLYFYWYRQILGQKVEFLVSFYNNEISEKSEIFDDQFSVERPDGSNFTLKIRSTKLEDSAMYFCASLFGSGSGGTGELFFGEGSRLTVL.